The rows below give T cell receptor beta chains drawn from one sample of a study of shared clonotypes between healthy human individuals. Data came from immunoSEQ multiplex PCR; TCRdb stores just in-frame clones and leaves some out. The table records 850,000 to 1,100,000 clones, 77% of them present only once. The sequencing sample was made of memory CD4+ T cells from PBMCs. These receptors were obtained from a man aged 18 to 29 in good health. Some clones in this sample may be carry-over from other donors' samples. The CDR3 runs from the conserved cysteine through the conserved F or W. Fields, in order: clone size, D gene, J gene, V gene, CDR3 DNA, CDR3 protein. A D gene is named only where the DNA matches it firmly. The size entry is marked missing in some rows and otherwise reads once, few, many or a size class.

clone size: NA
D gene: NA
J gene: TRBJ1-1
V gene: TRBV11-1
CDR3 DNA: TGTGCCAGCAGTGTATTCTCCCAGGGGAACACTGAAGCTTTCTTT
CDR3 protein: CASSVFSQGNTEAFF

clone size: NA
D gene: TRBD1
J gene: TRBJ1-2
V gene: TRBV7-9
CDR3 DNA: TGTGCCAGCAGCCTGGCGGCCGGGACAGGATATTCCTATGGCTACACCTTC
CDR3 protein: CASSLAAGTGYSYGYTF

clone size: once
D gene: TRBD2
J gene: TRBJ2-2
V gene: TRBV27
CDR3 DNA: TGTGCCAGCAGGACTAGCGGATTGAACACCGGGGAGCTGTTTTTT
CDR3 protein: CASRTSGLNTGELFF

clone size: NA
D gene: TRBD1
J gene: TRBJ1-1
V gene: TRBV2
CDR3 DNA: TGTGCCAGCTCGACAGGGGTGCACACTGAAGCTTTCTTT
CDR3 protein: CASSTGVHTEAFF

clone size: few
D gene: NA
J gene: TRBJ2-7
V gene: TRBV18
CDR3 DNA: TGTGCCAGCTCACCCAGCTGGACCGAGGCCTACGAGCAGTACTTC
CDR3 protein: CASSPSWTEAYEQYF

clone size: NA
D gene: NA
J gene: TRBJ1-3
V gene: TRBV19
CDR3 DNA: TGTGCCAGTTCACGACAGGCGACTGCTGGAAACACCATATATTTT
CDR3 protein: CASSRQATAGNTIYF

clone size: once
D gene: NA
J gene: TRBJ1-1
V gene: TRBV28
CDR3 DNA: TGTGCCAGCAGTGTCCCCGGTGGGACTGAAGCTTTCTTT
CDR3 protein: CASSVPGGTEAFF

clone size: few
D gene: NA
J gene: TRBJ2-3
V gene: TRBV6-5
CDR3 DNA: TGTGCCAGCAGCAGAGACCGGGTGTCAGATACGCAGTATTTT
CDR3 protein: CASSRDRVSDTQYF

clone size: NA
D gene: NA
J gene: TRBJ2-1
V gene: TRBV5-1
CDR3 DNA: TGCGCCAGCAGCTTTACCGCTGGCTCCTACAATGAGCAGTTCTTC
CDR3 protein: CASSFTAGSYNEQFF

clone size: once
D gene: TRBD2
J gene: TRBJ2-7
V gene: TRBV7-9
CDR3 DNA: TGTGCCAGCAGCTACTCGCCCGGACTAGCAGAGTACTTC
CDR3 protein: CASSYSPGLAEYF

clone size: NA
D gene: TRBD1
J gene: TRBJ1-2
V gene: TRBV5-1
CDR3 DNA: TGCGCCAGCAGCTTGGAGAGGGGGACAGGGGCTTATGGCTACACCTTC
CDR3 protein: CASSLERGTGAYGYTF

clone size: NA
D gene: NA
J gene: TRBJ1-3
V gene: TRBV28
CDR3 DNA: TGTGCCAGCAGTGCTTCGCCCGGAGGACAGCAAAACTCTGGAAACACCATATATTTT
CDR3 protein: CASSASPGGQQNSGNTIYF

clone size: NA
D gene: NA
J gene: TRBJ1-5
V gene: TRBV19
CDR3 DNA: TGTGCCAGTCAAAGGGGTGGCAATCAGCCCCAGCATTTT
CDR3 protein: CASQRGGNQPQHF

clone size: many
D gene: TRBD1
J gene: TRBJ1-1
V gene: TRBV29-1
CDR3 DNA: TGCAGCGTTTCCCCGGGACAGGGGATGAACACTGAAGCTTTCTTT
CDR3 protein: CSVSPGQGMNTEAFF

clone size: NA
D gene: NA
J gene: TRBJ1-1
V gene: TRBV6-1
CDR3 DNA: TGTGCCAGCAGTGCCTCAAGAGTCACTGAAGCTTTCTTT
CDR3 protein: CASSASRVTEAFF

clone size: once
D gene: TRBD1
J gene: TRBJ2-7
V gene: TRBV6-5
CDR3 DNA: TGTGCCAGCAGTTACGGGGACAGGGGGGGGAGCGAGCAGTACTTC
CDR3 protein: CASSYGDRGGSEQYF

clone size: few
D gene: NA
J gene: TRBJ2-1
V gene: TRBV4-2
CDR3 DNA: TGTGCCAGCAGCCAGAGAGGCACTACCAATGAGCAGTTCTTC
CDR3 protein: CASSQRGTTNEQFF

clone size: NA
D gene: TRBD2
J gene: TRBJ2-3
V gene: TRBV10-3
CDR3 DNA: TGTGCCATCAGTGAGGGACTAGCGGGAGTCCCGGATACGCAGTATTTT
CDR3 protein: CAISEGLAGVPDTQYF

clone size: NA
D gene: NA
J gene: TRBJ2-3
V gene: TRBV28
CDR3 DNA: TGTGCCAGCAGTTTAGGATATATCACAGATACGCAGTATTTT
CDR3 protein: CASSLGYITDTQYF

clone size: once
D gene: NA
J gene: TRBJ2-3
V gene: TRBV2
CDR3 DNA: TGTGCCAGCGCGTGGGCGGTTCTCACAGATACGCAGTATTTT
CDR3 protein: CASAWAVLTDTQYF

clone size: few
D gene: NA
J gene: TRBJ2-5
V gene: TRBV20-1
CDR3 DNA: TGCAGTGCTAGTGCTAGAGAGACCCAGTACTTC
CDR3 protein: CSASARETQYF

clone size: few
D gene: NA
J gene: TRBJ1-1
V gene: TRBV9
CDR3 DNA: TGTGCCAGCAGCGCAGACTCTAGAACGCAGGCTTTCTTT
CDR3 protein: CASSADSRTQAFF

clone size: NA
D gene: NA
J gene: TRBJ1-5
V gene: TRBV28
CDR3 DNA: TGTGCCAGCACCGGACGCGGTCAGCCCCAGCATTTT
CDR3 protein: CASTGRGQPQHF

clone size: NA
D gene: NA
J gene: TRBJ1-1
V gene: TRBV15
CDR3 DNA: TGTGCCACCAGCGGGACGGCCGCGAACACTGAAGCTTTCTTT
CDR3 protein: CATSGTAANTEAFF

clone size: NA
D gene: NA
J gene: TRBJ2-4
V gene: TRBV9
CDR3 DNA: TGTGCCAGCAGCGAAGGGTACGCAACGGGGGTAAAAAACATTCAGTACTTC
CDR3 protein: CASSEGYATGVKNIQYF

clone size: NA
D gene: TRBD1
J gene: TRBJ1-2
V gene: TRBV13
CDR3 DNA: TGTGCCAGCAGTAAAAGGGGGCTCTATGGCTACACCTTC
CDR3 protein: CASSKRGLYGYTF

clone size: NA
D gene: TRBD1
J gene: TRBJ2-7
V gene: TRBV2
CDR3 DNA: TGTGCCAGCACCGAGGATGGACAGGGGCACAACGAGCAGTACTTC
CDR3 protein: CASTEDGQGHNEQYF

clone size: NA
D gene: TRBD1
J gene: TRBJ2-3
V gene: TRBV5-1
CDR3 DNA: TGCGCCAGCAGCCAAAGGACAGGGGGCACAGATACGCAGTATTTT
CDR3 protein: CASSQRTGGTDTQYF

clone size: few
D gene: NA
J gene: TRBJ2-6
V gene: TRBV19
CDR3 DNA: TGTGCCAGTAGTATAGATTCTGGGGCCAACGTCCTGACTTTC
CDR3 protein: CASSIDSGANVLTF

clone size: many
D gene: NA
J gene: TRBJ1-1
V gene: TRBV10-3
CDR3 DNA: TGTGCCATCAGCCCCTCTGGGGGGAACACTGAAGCTTTCTTT
CDR3 protein: CAISPSGGNTEAFF

clone size: NA
D gene: NA
J gene: TRBJ2-6
V gene: TRBV28
CDR3 DNA: TGTGCCAGCAGGGAACCGGGACGCGGACCGTCTGGGGCCAACGTCCTGACTTTC
CDR3 protein: CASREPGRGPSGANVLTF

clone size: few
D gene: TRBD1
J gene: TRBJ1-5
V gene: TRBV2
CDR3 DNA: TGTGCCAGCAGTCCGGACAGGAATCAGCCCCAGCATTTT
CDR3 protein: CASSPDRNQPQHF

clone size: NA
D gene: NA
J gene: TRBJ2-2
V gene: TRBV5-1
CDR3 DNA: TGCGCCAGCAGCTTTACAAGCGGAGGCGGGACCGGGGAGCTGTTTTTT
CDR3 protein: CASSFTSGGGTGELFF

clone size: NA
D gene: TRBD1
J gene: TRBJ1-1
V gene: TRBV15
CDR3 DNA: TGTGCCACCAGCAGAGAACAGGGGCTGAGGGAAGCTTTCTTT
CDR3 protein: CATSREQGLREAFF

clone size: NA
D gene: TRBD2
J gene: TRBJ2-1
V gene: TRBV29-1
CDR3 DNA: TGCAGCGTTCAGGGAGGGGCCCTTTACAATGAGCAGTTCTTC
CDR3 protein: CSVQGGALYNEQFF

clone size: NA
D gene: NA
J gene: TRBJ2-7
V gene: TRBV9
CDR3 DNA: TGTGCCAGCAGCCCCAGCTTAGGCACGGGCGAGCAGTACTTC
CDR3 protein: CASSPSLGTGEQYF

clone size: once
D gene: NA
J gene: TRBJ2-1
V gene: TRBV5-1
CDR3 DNA: TGCGCCAGCAGCTTGGGCTTTAGCTACAATGAGCAGTTCTTC
CDR3 protein: CASSLGFSYNEQFF

clone size: NA
D gene: TRBD2
J gene: TRBJ2-2
V gene: TRBV5-1
CDR3 DNA: TGCGCCAGCAGCCGGGGCCGTAGCGGGTTTGACACCGGGGAGCTGTTTTTT
CDR3 protein: CASSRGRSGFDTGELFF

clone size: NA
D gene: NA
J gene: TRBJ2-7
V gene: TRBV11-1
CDR3 DNA: TGTGCCAGCAGCTTATCTGGATACGAGCAGTACTTC
CDR3 protein: CASSLSGYEQYF

clone size: NA
D gene: TRBD2
J gene: TRBJ2-2
V gene: TRBV6-6
CDR3 DNA: TGTGCCAGCACCCCCAGCGGGAGAAGCACCGGGGAGCTGTTTTTT
CDR3 protein: CASTPSGRSTGELFF

clone size: NA
D gene: TRBD1
J gene: TRBJ2-5
V gene: TRBV19
CDR3 DNA: TGTGCCAGTAGATCAGGGGGCGCGTTAGAGACCCAGTACTTC
CDR3 protein: CASRSGGALETQYF

clone size: NA
D gene: NA
J gene: TRBJ1-2
V gene: TRBV19
CDR3 DNA: TGTGCCAGTACCAAGGATCTCGACTATGGCTACACCTTC
CDR3 protein: CASTKDLDYGYTF

clone size: few
D gene: NA
J gene: TRBJ2-7
V gene: TRBV10-3
CDR3 DNA: TGTGCCATCATCTTGCCAGGGGTCGGGTACGAGCAGTACTTC
CDR3 protein: CAIILPGVGYEQYF

clone size: NA
D gene: TRBD2
J gene: TRBJ2-3
V gene: TRBV10-3
CDR3 DNA: TGTGCCATCACAGCGGGGAACACAGATACGCAGTATTTT
CDR3 protein: CAITAGNTDTQYF

clone size: NA
D gene: NA
J gene: TRBJ1-1
V gene: TRBV2
CDR3 DNA: TGTGCCAGCAGCTACGCTACAGGGAACACTGAAGCTTTCTTT
CDR3 protein: CASSYATGNTEAFF

clone size: NA
D gene: NA
J gene: TRBJ2-7
V gene: TRBV7-9
CDR3 DNA: TGTGCCAGCAGCGGTGCCTACGAGCAGTACTTC
CDR3 protein: CASSGAYEQYF

clone size: NA
D gene: NA
J gene: TRBJ2-7
V gene: TRBV6-1
CDR3 DNA: TGTGCCAGCCGTGAAATCGGTGAGCAGTACTTC
CDR3 protein: CASREIGEQYF

clone size: NA
D gene: TRBD1
J gene: TRBJ2-7
V gene: TRBV29-1
CDR3 DNA: TGCAGCGTTGGGGGACAGGGTAGCTTCCACTCCTACGAGCAGTACTTC
CDR3 protein: CSVGGQGSFHSYEQYF

clone size: many
D gene: NA
J gene: TRBJ1-1
V gene: TRBV10-3
CDR3 DNA: TGTGCCATCAGTGAAGGGAACACTGAAGCTTTCTTT
CDR3 protein: CAISEGNTEAFF

clone size: many
D gene: NA
J gene: TRBJ2-1
V gene: TRBV30
CDR3 DNA: TGTGCCTGGAGTGTGGACCCCAGGGAGCAGTTCTTC
CDR3 protein: CAWSVDPREQFF

clone size: NA
D gene: NA
J gene: TRBJ1-3
V gene: TRBV5-1
CDR3 DNA: TGCGCCAGGGACATTAACGGACAGAGCTCTGGAAACACCATATATTTT
CDR3 protein: CARDINGQSSGNTIYF

clone size: NA
D gene: TRBD2
J gene: TRBJ2-1
V gene: TRBV7-6
CDR3 DNA: TGTGCCAGCAGCTTAGCGGCCCCGGGCTTAGCGGGAGATGAGCAGTTCTTC
CDR3 protein: CASSLAAPGLAGDEQFF

clone size: NA
D gene: NA
J gene: TRBJ2-7
V gene: TRBV5-1
CDR3 DNA: TGCGCCAGCAGCTTGGTGTCTAGCGACCCTGAGCAGTACTTC
CDR3 protein: CASSLVSSDPEQYF

clone size: NA
D gene: TRBD1
J gene: TRBJ2-4
V gene: TRBV19
CDR3 DNA: TGTGCCAGTAGTATAGGCCGGGACAGGAAAAACATTCAGTACTTC
CDR3 protein: CASSIGRDRKNIQYF

clone size: NA
D gene: NA
J gene: TRBJ2-7
V gene: TRBV7-2
CDR3 DNA: TGTGCCAGCAGCTTGACGGGGTCCTCCTACGAGCAGTACTTC
CDR3 protein: CASSLTGSSYEQYF

clone size: NA
D gene: TRBD1
J gene: TRBJ1-2
V gene: TRBV28
CDR3 DNA: TGTGCCAGCAGTTCCCGGGACAGGGTGAACACCTTC
CDR3 protein: CASSSRDRVNTF

clone size: NA
D gene: TRBD1
J gene: TRBJ1-4
V gene: TRBV6-1
CDR3 DNA: TGTGCCAGCAGCCTACAGGGGTTTGGTGAAAAACTGTTTTTT
CDR3 protein: CASSLQGFGEKLFF

clone size: once
D gene: NA
J gene: TRBJ2-1
V gene: TRBV7-8
CDR3 DNA: TGTGCCAGCAGCTTTCGATTAGCGGATTACAATGAGCAGTTCTTC
CDR3 protein: CASSFRLADYNEQFF

clone size: NA
D gene: TRBD2
J gene: TRBJ2-1
V gene: TRBV5-1
CDR3 DNA: TGCGCCAGCAGCCCTGCCCTAAGCGGGAGATCCCACAATGAGCAGTTCTTC
CDR3 protein: CASSPALSGRSHNEQFF

clone size: once
D gene: TRBD1
J gene: TRBJ2-4
V gene: TRBV2
CDR3 DNA: TGTGCCAGCAACCCGGGACAGGGGTCGGCCCAGTACTTC
CDR3 protein: CASNPGQGSAQYF